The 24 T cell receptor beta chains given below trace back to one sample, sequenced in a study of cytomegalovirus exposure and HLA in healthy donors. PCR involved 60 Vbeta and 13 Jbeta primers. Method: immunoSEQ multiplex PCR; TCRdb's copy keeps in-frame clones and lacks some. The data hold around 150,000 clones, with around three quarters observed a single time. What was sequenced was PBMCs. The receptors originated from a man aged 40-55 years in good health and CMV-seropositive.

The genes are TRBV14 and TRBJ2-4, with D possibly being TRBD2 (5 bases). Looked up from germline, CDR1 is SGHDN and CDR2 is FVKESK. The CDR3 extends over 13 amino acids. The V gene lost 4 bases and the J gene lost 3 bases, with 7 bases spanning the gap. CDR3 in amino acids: CASSLRGKNIQYF. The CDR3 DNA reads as TGTGCCAGCAGCCTCCGGGGCAAAAACATTCAGTACTTC.

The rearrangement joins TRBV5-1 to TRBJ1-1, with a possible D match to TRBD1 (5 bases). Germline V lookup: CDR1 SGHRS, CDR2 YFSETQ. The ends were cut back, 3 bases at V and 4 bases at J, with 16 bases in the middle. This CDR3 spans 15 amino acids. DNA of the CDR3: TGCGCCAGCAGCTCGTTTCAGGGAAGTGGCACTGAAGCTTTCTTT. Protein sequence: CASSSFQGSGTEAFF.

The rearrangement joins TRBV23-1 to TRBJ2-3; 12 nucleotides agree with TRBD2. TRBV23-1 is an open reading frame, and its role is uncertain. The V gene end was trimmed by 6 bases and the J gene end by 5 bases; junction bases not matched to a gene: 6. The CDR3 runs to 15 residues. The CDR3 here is CASRPWTSGKDTQYF. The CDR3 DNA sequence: TGCGCCAGCAGGCCCTGGACTAGCGGGAAAGATACGCAGTATTTT.

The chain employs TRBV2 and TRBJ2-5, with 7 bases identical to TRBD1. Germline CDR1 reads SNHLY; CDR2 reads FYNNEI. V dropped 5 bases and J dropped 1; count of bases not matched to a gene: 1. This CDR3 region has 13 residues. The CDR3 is CASSWTGQETQYF. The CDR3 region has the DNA TGTGCCAGCAGTTGGACAGGCCAAGAGACCCAGTACTTC.

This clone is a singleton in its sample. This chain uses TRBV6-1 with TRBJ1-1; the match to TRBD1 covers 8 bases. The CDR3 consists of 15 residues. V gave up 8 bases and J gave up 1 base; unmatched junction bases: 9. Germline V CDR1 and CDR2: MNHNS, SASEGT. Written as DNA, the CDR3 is TGTGCCAGCGGGGAACTAACAGGGGGGAACACTGAAGCTTTCTTT. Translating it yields CASGELTGGNTEAFF.

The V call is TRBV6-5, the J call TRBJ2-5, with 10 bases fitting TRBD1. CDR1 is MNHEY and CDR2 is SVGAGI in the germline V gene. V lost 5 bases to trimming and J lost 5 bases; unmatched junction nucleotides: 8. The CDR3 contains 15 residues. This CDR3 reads CASSNRDRGEETQYF. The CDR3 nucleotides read TGTGCCAGCAGTAACCGGGACAGGGGAGAGGAGACCCAGTACTTC.

The CDR3 protein is CASSLGMTGNTIYF. The CDR3 region has the DNA TGTGCCAGCAGCTTAGGAATGACAGGAAACACCATATATTTT. This rearrangement joins TRBV7-9 to TRBJ1-3; D is unclear. Trimming removed 1 base at V and 4 bases at J, with 8 bases between. CDR3 length equals 14 residues. Germline V lookup: CDR1 SEHNR, CDR2 FQNEAQ (reference sequence).

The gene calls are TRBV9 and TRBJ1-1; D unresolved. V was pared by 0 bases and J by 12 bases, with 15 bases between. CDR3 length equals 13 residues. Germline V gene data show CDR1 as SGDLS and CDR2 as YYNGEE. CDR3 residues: CASSVGTGREPFF. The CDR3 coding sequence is TGTGCCAGCAGCGTAGGAACGGGAAGGGAGCCTTTCTTT.

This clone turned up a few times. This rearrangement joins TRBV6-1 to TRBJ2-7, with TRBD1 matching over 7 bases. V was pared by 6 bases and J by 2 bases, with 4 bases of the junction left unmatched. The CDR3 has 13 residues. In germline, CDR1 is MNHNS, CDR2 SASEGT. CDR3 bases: TGTGCCAGCAGGCCAGGGGGAACCTACGAGCAGTACTTC. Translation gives CASRPGGTYEQYF.

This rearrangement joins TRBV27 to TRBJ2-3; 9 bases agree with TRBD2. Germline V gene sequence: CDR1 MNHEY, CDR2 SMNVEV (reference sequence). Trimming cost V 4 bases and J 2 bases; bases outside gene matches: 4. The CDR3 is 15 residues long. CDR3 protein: CASSSAGGITDTQYF. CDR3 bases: TGTGCCAGCAGTTCGGCGGGAGGGATCACAGATACGCAGTATTTT.

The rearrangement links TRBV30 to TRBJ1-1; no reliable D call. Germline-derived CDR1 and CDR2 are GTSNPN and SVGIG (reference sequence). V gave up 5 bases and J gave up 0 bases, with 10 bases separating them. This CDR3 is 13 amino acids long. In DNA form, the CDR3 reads TGTGCCTGGCAGAGGTCCATGAACACTGAAGCTTTCTTT. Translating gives CAWQRSMNTEAFF.

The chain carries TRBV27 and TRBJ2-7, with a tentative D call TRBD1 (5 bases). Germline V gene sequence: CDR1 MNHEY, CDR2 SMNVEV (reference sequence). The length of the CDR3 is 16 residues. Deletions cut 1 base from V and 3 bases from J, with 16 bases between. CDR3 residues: CASSLLSQGIGYEQYF. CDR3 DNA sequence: TGTGCCAGCAGTTTATTGTCTCAGGGCATTGGCTACGAGCAGTACTTC.

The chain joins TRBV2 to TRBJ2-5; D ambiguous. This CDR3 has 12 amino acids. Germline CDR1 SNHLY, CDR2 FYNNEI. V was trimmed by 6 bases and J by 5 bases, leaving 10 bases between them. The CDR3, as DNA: TGTGCCAGCAGGACGCTAGAGGAGACCCAGTACTTC. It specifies CASRTLEETQYF.

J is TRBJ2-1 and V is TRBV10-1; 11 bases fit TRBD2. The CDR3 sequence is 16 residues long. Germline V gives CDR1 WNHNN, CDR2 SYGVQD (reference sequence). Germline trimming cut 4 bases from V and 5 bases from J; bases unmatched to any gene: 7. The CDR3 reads CASSGASGRSHNEQFF. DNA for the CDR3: TGCGCCAGCAGTGGGGCTAGCGGGAGGTCACACAATGAGCAGTTCTTC.

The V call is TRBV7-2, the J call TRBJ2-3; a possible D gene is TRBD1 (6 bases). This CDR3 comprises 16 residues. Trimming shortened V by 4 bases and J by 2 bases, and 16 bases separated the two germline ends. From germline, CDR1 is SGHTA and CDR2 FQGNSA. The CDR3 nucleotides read TGTGCCAGCAGCTGGGGAGACAGGCCTAACACAGATACGCAGTATTTT. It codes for CASSWGDRPNTDTQYF.

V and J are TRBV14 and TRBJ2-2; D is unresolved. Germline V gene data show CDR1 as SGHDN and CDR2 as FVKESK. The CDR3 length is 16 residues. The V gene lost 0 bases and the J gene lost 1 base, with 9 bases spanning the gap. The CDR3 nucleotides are TGTGCCAGCAGCCAAGATCTGAGCTTGAACACCGGGGAGCTGTTTTTT. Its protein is CASSQDLSLNTGELFF.

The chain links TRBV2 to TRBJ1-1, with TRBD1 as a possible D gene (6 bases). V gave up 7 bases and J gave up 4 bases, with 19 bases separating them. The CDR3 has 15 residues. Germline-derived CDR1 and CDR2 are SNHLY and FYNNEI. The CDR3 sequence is CASKTTGSGITEAFF. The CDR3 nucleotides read TGTGCCAGCAAGACTACAGGGAGCGGAATCACTGAAGCTTTCTTT.

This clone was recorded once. CDR3 DNA: TGTGCCAGCAGACCGGGACAGTTAATTCCCAATGAGCAGTTCTTC. This translates into CASRPGQLIPNEQFF. The rearrangement joins TRBV27 to TRBJ2-1; 7 positions match TRBD1. The germline CDR1 and CDR2 sequences are MNHEY and SMNVEV (reference sequence). J was trimmed by 6 bases and V by 6 bases; bases with no gene match: 11. The length of the CDR3 is 15 residues.

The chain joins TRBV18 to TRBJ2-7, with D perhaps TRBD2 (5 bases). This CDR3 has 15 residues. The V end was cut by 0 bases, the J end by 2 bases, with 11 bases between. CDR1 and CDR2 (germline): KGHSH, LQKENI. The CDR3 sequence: CASSPPVSGTYEQYF. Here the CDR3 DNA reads TGTGCCAGCTCACCACCGGTTTCCGGGACCTACGAGCAGTACTTC.

The CDR3 DNA reads TGTGCCAGCAGCTTCGGGACAGGGAAGAACACTGAAGCTTTCTTT. Translating it yields CASSFGTGKNTEAFF. J is TRBJ1-1 and V is TRBV7-3, with 9 bases matching TRBD1. Germline V lookup: CDR1 SGHTA, CDR2 FQGTGA. J gave up 1 base and V 3 bases, and 3 bases lay outside the gene matches. This CDR3 contains 15 residues.

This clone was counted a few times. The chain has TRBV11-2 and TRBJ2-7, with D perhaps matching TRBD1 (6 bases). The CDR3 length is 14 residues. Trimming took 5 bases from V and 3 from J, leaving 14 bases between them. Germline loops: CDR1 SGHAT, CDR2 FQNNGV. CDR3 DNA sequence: TGTGCCAGCAGCCCCCGGGACATTTACTACGAGCAGTACTTC. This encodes CASSPRDIYYEQYF.

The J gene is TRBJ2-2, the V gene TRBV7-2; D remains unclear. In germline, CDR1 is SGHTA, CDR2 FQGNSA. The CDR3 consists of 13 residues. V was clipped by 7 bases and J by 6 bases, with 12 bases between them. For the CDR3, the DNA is TGTGCCAGCACCCTCGAAAGAGCCGGGGAGCTGTTTTTT. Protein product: CASTLERAGELFF.

In DNA, the CDR3 is TGTGCCAGTAGTATAGTGGCAGGGGGCGAAGAGACCCAGTACTTC. Its translation is CASSIVAGGEETQYF. This chain uses TRBV19 with TRBJ2-5; 8 bases map to TRBD1. Germline V lookup: CDR1 LNHDA, CDR2 SQIVND (reference sequence). The CDR3 spans 15 residues. Germline trimming cut 1 base from V and 3 bases from J; bases unmatched to any gene: 4.

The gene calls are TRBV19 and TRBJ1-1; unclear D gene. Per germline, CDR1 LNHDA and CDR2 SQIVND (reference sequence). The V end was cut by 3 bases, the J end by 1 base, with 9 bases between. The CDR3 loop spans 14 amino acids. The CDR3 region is CASSMGSWNTEAFF. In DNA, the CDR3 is TGTGCCAGTAGTATGGGGAGCTGGAACACTGAAGCTTTCTTT.